The 25 T cell receptor beta chains presented below share a single source sample, sequenced in a study of blood T cell repertoires in COVID-19 (dated by TCRdb to 2018 to 2020). The library was made by the immunoSEQ multiplex PCR assay. TCRdb stores this immuneACCESS table with in-frame sequences only. Part of the clones is absent; in the studies checked, under half of the shortfall reflects unresolved V genes, and no reason is known for the rest. Within this sample are 300,000 to 350,000 clones, with around 90% of them counted one time only. The ten most abundant clones make up 5% to 6% of the sample. Sequencing used PBMCs or T cells enriched from blood (not recorded which). The source of these receptors is a man younger than 45 who had recovered from COVID-19.

This sequence joins TRBV20-1 and TRBJ2-7; D perhaps matches TRBD1 (5 bases). This CDR3 comprises 11 residues. In germline, CDR1 is DFQATT, CDR2 SNEGSKA (reference sequence). Trimming cost V 6 bases and J 1 base, with 7 bases left between them. The CDR3 DNA reads TGCAGTGCGGGGCAGTCCTACGAGCAGTACTTC. As protein: CSAGQSYEQYF.

The chain links TRBV9 to TRBJ1-1; TRBD1 agrees at 7 bases. V lost 3 bases and J lost 3; bases outside the gene matches: 5. The CDR3 totals 14 residues. Germline CDR1 SGDLS, CDR2 YYNGEE. The CDR3 spells CASSEGQKDTEAFF. CDR3 coding DNA: TGTGCCAGCAGCGAGGGACAGAAAGACACTGAAGCTTTCTTT. Full variable domain (outside the CDR3, taken from reference TRBV9 and TRBJ1-1): DSGVTQTPKHLITATGQRVTLRCSPRSGDLSVYWYQQSLDQGLQFLIQYYNGEERAKGNILERFSAQQFPDLHSELNLSSLELGDSALYFCASSEGQKDTEAFFGQGTRLTVV.

This sequence joins TRBV27 and TRBJ2-5, with D possibly being TRBD1 (5 bases). The V and J ends lost 10 bases and 10 bases respectively, with 22 bases between them. The germline V gene has CDR1 MNHEY and CDR2 SMNVEV (reference sequence). This CDR3 is built from 13 residues. The DNA of the CDR3 is TGTGCCACCATGCCGTTCGACAGCATGCTCCAGTACTTC. It translates to CATMPFDSMLQYF.

The chain has TRBV5-5 and TRBJ2-7; 9 bases fit TRBD1. This CDR3 is built from 13 residues. The ends lost 5 bases at V and 6 bases at J; junction bases unmatched: 6. CDR1 and CDR2 (germline): SGHKS, YYEKEE (reference sequence). CDR3 DNA sequence: TGTGCCAGCAGGGCGACAGGGGGAAGCGAGCAGTACTTC. This codes for CASRATGGSEQYF. Based on the CDR3 plus reference TRBV5-5 and TRBJ2-7, the full variable domain is DAGVTQSPTHLIKTRGQQVTLRCSPISGHKSVSWYQQVLGQGPQFIFQYYEKEERGRGNFPDRFSARQFPNYSSELNVNALLLGDSALYLCASRATGGSEQYFGPGTRLTVT.

The gene calls are TRBV2 and TRBJ1-1; D remains ambiguous. CDR3 length: 15 amino acids. Trimming shortened V by 5 bases and J by 1 base, and 14 bases separated the two germline ends. CDR1 and CDR2 (germline): SNHLY, FYNNEI. The CDR3 nucleotides are TGTGCCAGCAGTTCCCTCGTCCAGGCGAACACTGAAGCTTTCTTT. It yields the protein CASSSLVQANTEAFF.

Here the CDR3 reads CSASSLGDTEAFF. CDR3 bases: TGCAGTGCCAGTTCTTTAGGGGACACTGAAGCTTTCTTT. This chain uses TRBV20-1 with TRBJ1-1; possible D gene TRBD1, 5 bases. With 6 bases removed from V and 3 bases from J, the gap between germline ends came to 14 bases. The CDR3 is 13 residues long. Looked up from germline, CDR1 is DFQATT and CDR2 is SNEGSKA (reference sequence).

The chain joins TRBV30 to TRBJ1-5, with D perhaps matching TRBD1 (5 bases). V lost 2 bases to trimming and J lost 6 bases, with 11 bases between them. The CDR3 is made up of 13 amino acids. CDR1 is GTSNPN, CDR2 SVGIG, per germline (reference sequence). Written as DNA, the CDR3 is TGTGCCTGGAGTCCGGACATACGTCAGCCCCAGCATTTT. This translates into CAWSPDIRQPQHF.

In DNA, the CDR3 is TGTGCCAGCATGGGACTAGCGGGGGCAGGGGACACCGGGGAGCTGTTTTTT. Protein: CASMGLAGAGDTGELFF. The chain has TRBV11-2 and TRBJ2-2; 14 bases are shared with TRBD2. This CDR3 spans 17 amino acids. Germline V gene sequence: CDR1 SGHAT, CDR2 FQNNGV. J gave up 3 bases and V 7 bases, and 7 bases lay outside the gene matches.

The chain has TRBV5-6 and TRBJ2-5; TRBD2 aligns across 15 bases. Looked up from germline, CDR1 is SGHDT and CDR2 is YYEEEE. The CDR3 is 18 residues long. V trimming: 4 bases; J trimming: 4 bases; junction bases outside the gene matches: 11. The CDR3 nucleotides read TGTGCCAGCAGCGCCGGCTTCGGACTAGCGGGGGGGCGAGAGACCCAGTACTTC. Its protein product is CASSAGFGLAGGRETQYF.

The chain employs TRBV12-3 or TRBV12-4 and TRBJ1-2; D may be TRBD1 (6 bases). CDR3 length equals 12 residues. The V gene lost 3 bases and the J gene lost 8 bases, with 10 bases spanning the gap. The CDR3 sequence is CASSFTGTGYTF. The CDR3 nucleotides are TGTGCCAGCAGTTTTACAGGGACGGGCTACACCTTC.

The chain couples TRBV25-1 to TRBJ2-3; D may be TRBD2 (5 bases). The ends were cut back, 5 bases at V and 0 bases at J, with 12 bases in the middle. Germline-derived CDR1 and CDR2 are MGHDK and SYGVNS. The CDR3 spans 15 residues. The CDR3 DNA reads as TGTGCCAGCAGTCCACGACGGACTAGCACAGATACGCAGTATTTT. This codes for CASSPRRTSTDTQYF.

V gene TRBV30 combines with J gene TRBJ1-2; 10 nucleotides line up with TRBD1. There are 16 residues in the CDR3. V gave up 2 bases and J gave up 2 bases; unmatched junction bases: 8. Germline V gene data show CDR1 as GTSNPN and CDR2 as SVGIG (reference sequence). CDR3 DNA sequence: TGTGCCTGGAGTCGAAACCGGGACAGGGGAAACTATGGCTACACCTTC. Translating it yields CAWSRNRDRGNYGYTF. The whole variable domain, remainder taken from reference TRBV30 and TRBJ1-2, is SQTIHQWPATLVQPVGSPLSLECTVEGTSNPNLYWYRQAAGRGLQLLFYSVGIGQISSEVPQNLSASRPQDRQFILSSKKLLLSDSGFYLCAWSRNRDRGNYGYTFGSGTRLTVV.

This clone was picked up one time. The same CDR3 also results from other DNA sequences found in this sample. The J gene is TRBJ1-5, the V gene TRBV12-3 or TRBV12-4; D gene ambiguous. Trimming removed 3 bases at V and 6 bases at J, with 9 bases between. This CDR3 spans 13 amino acids. The CDR3 DNA follows: TGTGCCAGCAGTTTCGGAGGGAGTCAGCCCCAGCATTTT. It specifies CASSFGGSQPQHF.

The V and J genes are TRBV7-9 and TRBJ1-1, with D hard to call. The CDR3 loop spans 16 amino acids. Germline CDR1 and CDR2: SEHNR and FQNEAQ (reference sequence). V gave up 7 bases and J gave up 6 bases, with 24 bases separating them. CDR3 sequence: CASTAVGFGDEAEAFF. CDR3 DNA: TGTGCCAGCACGGCGGTAGGATTCGGGGATGAGGCTGAAGCTTTCTTT.

This chain links TRBV2 with TRBJ1-5; D is ambiguous. Germline V gene sequence: CDR1 SNHLY, CDR2 FYNNEI. V dropped 8 bases and J dropped 7 bases, with 12 bases sitting between them. The CDR3 spans 12 residues. This CDR3 is CASRQEAQPQHF. The CDR3 region has the DNA TGTGCCAGCCGCCAAGAGGCCCAGCCCCAGCATTTT.

This chain joins TRBV29-1 and TRBJ2-5; 9 bases align to TRBD1. The CDR3 sequence is 13 residues long. Germline CDR1 SQVTM, CDR2 ANQGSEA. V lost 5 bases to trimming and J lost 6 bases; unmatched junction nucleotides: 7. The chain's CDR3 is CSVQDRGTQTQYF. The CDR3 nucleotides read TGCAGCGTTCAGGACAGGGGCACGCAGACCCAGTACTTC.

V gene TRBV18 combines with J gene TRBJ1-1, with D unclear. V lost 0 bases, J lost 4 bases, and 9 bases lay in between. CDR1 is KGHSH, CDR2 LQKENI, per germline. The CDR3 runs to 14 residues. In nucleotides, the CDR3 is TGTGCCAGCTCACCACCGGCCGGGAGCACTGAAGCTTTCTTT. Encoded protein: CASSPPAGSTEAFF.

The chain carries TRBV4-1 and TRBJ1-3; the D is unclear. The V end was cut by 3 bases, the J end by 0 bases, with 9 bases between. CDR1 MGHRA and CDR2 YSYEKL come from the germline V gene. This CDR3 comprises 15 residues. Written as DNA, the CDR3 is TGCGCCAGCAGCCATCGGGGTAGCTCTGGAAACACCATATATTTT. It is translated as CASSHRGSSGNTIYF.

The J gene is TRBJ2-7, the V gene TRBV19; 7 bases are shared with TRBD1. The CDR3 totals 12 residues. V gave up 10 bases and J gave up 6 bases; unmatched junction bases: 9. Germline assignment: CDR1 LNHDA and CDR2 SQIVND (reference sequence). The CDR3 DNA is TGTGCCACTTTGGACCGACAGGGCGAGCAGTACTTC. Residues: CATLDRQGEQYF.

The CDR3: CASSLGPRGQDNSPLHF. The CDR3 DNA sequence: TGCGCCAGCAGCTTGGGCCCCCGGGGACAGGATAATTCACCCCTCCACTTT. This sequence joins TRBV5-1 and TRBJ1-6; TRBD1 matches at 8 bases. Germline V lookup: CDR1 SGHRS, CDR2 YFSETQ. Trimming removed 0 bases from V and 5 bases from J; junction bases left unmatched: 7. The CDR3 extends over 17 amino acids.

The genes are TRBV18 and TRBJ1-3; no definite D call. This CDR3 is built from 17 residues. V lost 3 bases and J 0 bases, leaving 15 bases between the germline ends. Germline-derived CDR1 and CDR2 are KGHSH and LQKENI. In nucleotides, the CDR3 is TGTGCCAGCTCACCTGCTCAAGAACTCCACTCTGGAAACACCATATATTTT. It encodes CASSPAQELHSGNTIYF.

The chain uses TRBV30 and TRBJ2-7; 7 bases line up with TRBD2. Germline values: CDR1 GTSNPN, CDR2 SVGIG (reference sequence). CDR3 length: 15 amino acids. The junction had 9 bases not matched to a gene; V was cut back by 1 base and J by 3 bases. In DNA, the CDR3 is TGTGCCTGGAGTGGGCCCGCTAGCGGCGTCTACGAGCAGTACTTC. Translating gives CAWSGPASGVYEQYF.

This clone was detected only a few times. Different DNA sequences within this sample yield the same CDR3. V usage is TRBV5-1 and J usage is TRBJ2-7; 11 nucleotides match TRBD1. The CDR3 extends over 14 amino acids. V was pared by 5 bases and J by 2 bases, with 3 bases of the junction left unmatched. Germline lookup yields CDR1 SGHRS and CDR2 YFSETQ. CDR3 residues: CASRRTGGAYEQYF. For the CDR3, the DNA is TGCGCCAGCAGAAGGACAGGGGGCGCCTACGAGCAGTACTTC.

The V and J genes are TRBV18 and TRBJ1-5; weak D call: TRBD1 (6 bases). The CDR3 runs to 17 residues. Trimming shortened V by 2 bases and J by 0 bases, and 14 bases separated the two germline ends. Per germline, CDR1 KGHSH and CDR2 LQKENI. The CDR3 spells CASSPMGAGDSNQPQHF. In DNA, the CDR3 is TGTGCCAGCTCACCAATGGGGGCAGGGGATAGCAATCAGCCCCAGCATTTT.

CDR3 nucleotide sequence: TGCGCCAGCAGCCAAGAGCGGGACAGTTACTACGAGCAGTACTTC. It specifies CASSQERDSYYEQYF. The chain combines TRBV4-1 with TRBJ2-7; the D gene is possibly TRBD1 (7 bases). The CDR3 is 15 amino acids. The germline V and J ends were trimmed by 0 bases and 3 bases, with 12 bases remaining between them. CDR1 and CDR2 (germline): MGHRA, YSYEKL.